This T cell receptor beta chain was captured by sequencing in a study of Graves' ophthalmopathy and Graves' hyperthyroidism. This clonotype was detected many times. The antigen is unknown. RNA served as the template for amplifying TCR beta CDR3 regions. After a first-round RT-PCR with HTBI primers, a second-round multiplex PCR was run. TCRdb re-derived calls from the multiplex PCR reads in MiXCR, one entry per CDR3 protein. Altogether about 400,000 distinct CDR3 sequences are present, just over 15% being singletons, with the ten largest covering about 7%. Stable hyperthyroidism was defined by absence of ophthalmopathy within 18 months of follow-up. Each diagnosis was determined on the basis of clinical symptoms, serum thyroxine, TRAb, thyroid ultrasound and orbital computed tomography. The germline CDR1 and CDR2 sequences are DFQATT and SNEGSKA (reference sequence). The CDR3 totals 17 residues. Unmatched junction bases numbered 13, after V lost 0 bases and J lost 4 bases.

Study observations and caveats: For predicting ophthalmopathy progression, the model had 70.59% sensitivity and roughly 77% specificity. Blood contained most expanded thyroid clonotypes exceeding 0.001 frequency.

This TCR was recovered from a woman aged 18-29 years with stable Graves' hyperthyroidism. The rearrangement joins TRBV20-1 to TRBJ1-2; 8 bases agree with TRBD1. The sample was peripheral blood. This chain's CDR3 is CSARDLIQGAHLYGYTF. For the CDR3, the DNA is TGCAGTGCTAGAGATCTAATCCAGGGGGCGCATCTCTATGGCTACACCTTC.